This TCR beta chain was sequenced for a study of CXCR3-negative and CXCR3-positive naive CD8 T cells. General study results and limits: Both naive subsets had comparably high diversity; memory CD8+ cells much lower.

This CDR3 region has 15 residues. Germline CDR1 is MNHEY and CDR2 is SVGEGT. 5' RACE with UMI labels generated the TRB cDNA libraries. TCRdb reprocessed the 5' RACE reads; each CDR3 protein has one entry and no DNA is given. This table holds tens of thousands of distinct CDR3 sequences. Naive CD8+ T cells carried a CD45RO-CCR7+CD27+CD95- phenotype. Worth noting for this clonotype: Its cognate antigen is unknown.

The origin of this receptor is a human donor in good health. Some clones in this sample may be carry-over from other donors' samples. V gene TRBV6-2 or TRBV6-3 combines with J gene TRBJ1-5; TCRdb returns TRBD1, unconfirmable since there is no DNA. Input material: naive CXCR3- CD8+ T cells from blood. Sample subset: CD45RO-CCR7+CD27+CD95- naive CD8+ T cells lacking CXCR3 (TNR3-). The CDR3: CASSYAGSIGQPQHF.